This T cell receptor (beta chain) was identified during a study of T cell responses to AZD1222 COVID-19 vaccine. Sequencing used immunoSEQ multiplex PCR; TCRdb keeps in-frame clones, though not all of them. The table shows some 200,000 clones, with over 85% occurring only once. The sample was peripheral blood, taken 28 days after the second dose of the MenACWY control vaccine. This sequence was found in an adult who received the MenACWY meningococcal vaccine as a control.

CDR3 in DNA: TGTGCCAGCTCCCGGGACTCAGATACGCAGTATTTT. It encodes CASSRDSDTQYF. The chain uses TRBV11-3 and TRBJ2-3, with D perhaps matching TRBD2 (6 bases). The V gene lost 8 bases and the J gene lost 4 bases, with 10 bases spanning the gap. Germline CDR1 SGHNT, CDR2 YENEEA. This CDR3 region has 12 residues. The full variable domain, in which reference TRBV11-3 and TRBJ2-3 provide the parts outside the CDR3, is EAGVVQSPRYKIIEKKQPVAFWCNPISGHNTLYWYLQNLGQGPELLIRYENEEAVDDSQLPKDRFSAERLKGVDSTLKIQPAELGDSAVYLCASSRDSDTQYFGPGTRLTVL.